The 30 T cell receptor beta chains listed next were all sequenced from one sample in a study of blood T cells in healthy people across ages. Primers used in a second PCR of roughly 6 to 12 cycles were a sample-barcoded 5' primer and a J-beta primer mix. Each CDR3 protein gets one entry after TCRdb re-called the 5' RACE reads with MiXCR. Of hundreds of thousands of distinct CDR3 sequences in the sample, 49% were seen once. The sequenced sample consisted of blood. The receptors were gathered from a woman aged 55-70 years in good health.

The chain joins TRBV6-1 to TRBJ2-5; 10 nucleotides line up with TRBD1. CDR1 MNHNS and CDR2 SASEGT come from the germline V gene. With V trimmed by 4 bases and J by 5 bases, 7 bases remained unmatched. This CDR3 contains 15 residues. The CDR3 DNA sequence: TGTGCCAGCAGTGGCCAGACAGGGGGCGCGGAGACCCAGTACTTC. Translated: CASSGQTGGAETQYF.

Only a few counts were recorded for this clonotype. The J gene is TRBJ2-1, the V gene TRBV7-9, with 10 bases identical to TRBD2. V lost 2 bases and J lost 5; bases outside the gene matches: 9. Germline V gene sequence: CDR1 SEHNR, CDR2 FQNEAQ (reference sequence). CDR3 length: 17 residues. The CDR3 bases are TGTGCCAGCAGCTTAAGGGCCCGGCTAGCGGGAGACAATGAGCAGTTCTTC. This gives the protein CASSLRARLAGDNEQFF.

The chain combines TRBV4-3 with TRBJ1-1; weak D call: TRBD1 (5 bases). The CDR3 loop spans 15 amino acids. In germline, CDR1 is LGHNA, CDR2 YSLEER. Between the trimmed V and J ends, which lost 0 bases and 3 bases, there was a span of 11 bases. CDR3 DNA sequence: TGCGCCAGCAGCCAAGACCAGGGAACCTACACTGAAGCTTTCTTT. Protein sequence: CASSQDQGTYTEAFF.

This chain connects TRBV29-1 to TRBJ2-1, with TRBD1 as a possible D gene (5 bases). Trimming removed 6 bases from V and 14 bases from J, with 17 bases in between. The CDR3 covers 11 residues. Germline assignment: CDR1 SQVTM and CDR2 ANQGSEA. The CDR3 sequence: CSVETAQPEFF. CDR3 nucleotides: TGCAGCGTAGAGACAGCCCAACCGGAGTTCTTC.

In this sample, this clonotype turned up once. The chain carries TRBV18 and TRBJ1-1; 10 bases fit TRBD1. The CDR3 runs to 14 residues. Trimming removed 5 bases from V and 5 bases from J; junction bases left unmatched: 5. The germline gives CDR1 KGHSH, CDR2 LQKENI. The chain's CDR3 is CASSGQGVGTEAFF. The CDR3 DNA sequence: TGTGCCAGCTCAGGACAGGGGGTAGGAACTGAAGCTTTCTTT.

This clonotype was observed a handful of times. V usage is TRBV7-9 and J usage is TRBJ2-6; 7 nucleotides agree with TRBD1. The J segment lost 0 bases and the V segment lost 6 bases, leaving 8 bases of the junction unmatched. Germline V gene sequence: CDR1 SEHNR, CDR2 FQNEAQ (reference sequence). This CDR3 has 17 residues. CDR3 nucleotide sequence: TGTGCCAGCAGTAGGACAGGCGCCGTCTCTGGGGCCAACGTCCTGACTTTC. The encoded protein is CASSRTGAVSGANVLTF.

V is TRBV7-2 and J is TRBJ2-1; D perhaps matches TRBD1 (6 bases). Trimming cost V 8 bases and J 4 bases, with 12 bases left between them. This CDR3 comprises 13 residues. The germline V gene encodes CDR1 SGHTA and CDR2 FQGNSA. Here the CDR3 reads CASAADRYNEQFF. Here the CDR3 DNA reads TGTGCCAGCGCTGCAGACAGGTACAATGAGCAGTTCTTC.

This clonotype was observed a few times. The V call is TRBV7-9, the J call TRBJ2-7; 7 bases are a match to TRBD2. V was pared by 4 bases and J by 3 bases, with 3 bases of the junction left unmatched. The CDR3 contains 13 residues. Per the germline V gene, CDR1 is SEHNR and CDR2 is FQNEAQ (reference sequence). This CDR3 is CASSWTSFYEQYF. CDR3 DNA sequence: TGTGCCAGCAGCTGGACTAGTTTCTACGAGCAGTACTTC.

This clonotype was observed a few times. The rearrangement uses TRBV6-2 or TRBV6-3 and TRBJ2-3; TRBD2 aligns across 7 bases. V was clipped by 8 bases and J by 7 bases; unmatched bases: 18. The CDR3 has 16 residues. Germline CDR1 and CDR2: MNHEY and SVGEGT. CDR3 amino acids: CASATSSGGRLHTQYF. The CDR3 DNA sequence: TGTGCCAGCGCCACTTCTTCGGGCGGGAGACTACATACGCAGTATTTT.

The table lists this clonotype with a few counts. As DNA, the CDR3 is TGTGCCAGCAGCTTGTTCTCTGTCGACGAGCAGTACTTC. Translation gives CASSLFSVDEQYF. The chain couples TRBV5-6 to TRBJ2-7, with D hard to call. Germline V gives CDR1 SGHDT, CDR2 YYEEEE. V was pared by 1 base and J by 5 bases, with 10 bases between. This CDR3 comprises 13 residues.

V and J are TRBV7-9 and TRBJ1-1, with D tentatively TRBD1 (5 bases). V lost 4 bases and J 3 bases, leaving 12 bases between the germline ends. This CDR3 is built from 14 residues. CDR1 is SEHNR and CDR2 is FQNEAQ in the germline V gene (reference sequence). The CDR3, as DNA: TGTGCCAGCAGCTACGGACTAGGGGACACTGAAGCTTTCTTT. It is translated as CASSYGLGDTEAFF.

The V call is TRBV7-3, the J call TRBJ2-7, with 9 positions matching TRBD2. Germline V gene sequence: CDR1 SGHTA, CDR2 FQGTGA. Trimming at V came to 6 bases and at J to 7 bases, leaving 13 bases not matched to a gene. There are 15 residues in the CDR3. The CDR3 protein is CASRKGTSRTNEQYF. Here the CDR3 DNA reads TGTGCCAGCAGGAAGGGGACTAGCCGGACCAATGAGCAGTACTTC.

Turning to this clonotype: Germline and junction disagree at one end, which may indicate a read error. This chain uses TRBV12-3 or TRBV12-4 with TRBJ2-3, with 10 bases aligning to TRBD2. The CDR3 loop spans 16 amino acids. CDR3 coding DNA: TGTGCCAGCAGCAACACAGCGGGAGGGCCTGGGGATACGCAGAATTTT. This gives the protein CASSNTAGGPGDTQNF.

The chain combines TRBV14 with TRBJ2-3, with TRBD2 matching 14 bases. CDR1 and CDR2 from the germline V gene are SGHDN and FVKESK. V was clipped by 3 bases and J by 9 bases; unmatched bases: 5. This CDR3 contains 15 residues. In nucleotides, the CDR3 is TGTGCCAGCAGCCAGGGACTAGCGGGAGAAAGCACGCAGTATTTT. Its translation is CASSQGLAGESTQYF.

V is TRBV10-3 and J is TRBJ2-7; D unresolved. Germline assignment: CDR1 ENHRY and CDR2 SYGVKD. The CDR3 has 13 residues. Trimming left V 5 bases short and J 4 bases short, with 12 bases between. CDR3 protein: CAISQKVGYEQYF. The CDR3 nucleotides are TGTGCCATCAGTCAAAAAGTAGGGTACGAGCAGTACTTC.

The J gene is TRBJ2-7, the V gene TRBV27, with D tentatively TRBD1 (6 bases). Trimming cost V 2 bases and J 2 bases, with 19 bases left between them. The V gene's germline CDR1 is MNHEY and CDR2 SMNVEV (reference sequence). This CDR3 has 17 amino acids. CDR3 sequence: CASSLKHPNQGPYEQYF. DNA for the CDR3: TGTGCCAGCAGTTTAAAACACCCTAATCAGGGGCCCTACGAGCAGTACTTC.

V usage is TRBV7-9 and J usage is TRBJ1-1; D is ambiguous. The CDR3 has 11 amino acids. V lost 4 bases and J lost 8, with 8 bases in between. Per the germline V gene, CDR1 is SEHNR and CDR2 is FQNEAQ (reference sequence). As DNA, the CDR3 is TGTGCCAGCAGCTCTCAGTGGGAAGCTTTCTTT. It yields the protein CASSSQWEAFF. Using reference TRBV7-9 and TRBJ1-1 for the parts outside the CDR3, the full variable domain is DTGVSQNPRHKITKRGQNVTFRCDPISEHNRLYWYRQTLGQGPEFLTYFQNEAQLEKSRLLSDRFSAERPKGSFSTLEIQRTEQGDSAMYLCASSSQWEAFFGQGTRLTVV.

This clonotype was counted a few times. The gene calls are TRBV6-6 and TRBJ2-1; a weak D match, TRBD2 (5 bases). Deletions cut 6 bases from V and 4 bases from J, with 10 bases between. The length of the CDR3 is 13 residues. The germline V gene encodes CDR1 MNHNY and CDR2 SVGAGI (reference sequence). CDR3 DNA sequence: TGTGCCAGCAGGCACGGGATTTACAATGAGCAGTTCTTC. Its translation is CASRHGIYNEQFF.

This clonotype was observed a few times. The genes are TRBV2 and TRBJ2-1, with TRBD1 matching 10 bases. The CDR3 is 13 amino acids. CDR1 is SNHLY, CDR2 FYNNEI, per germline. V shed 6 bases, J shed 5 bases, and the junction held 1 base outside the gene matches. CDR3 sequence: CASRDRGDNEQFF. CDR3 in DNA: TGTGCCAGCAGGGACAGGGGGGACAATGAGCAGTTCTTC.

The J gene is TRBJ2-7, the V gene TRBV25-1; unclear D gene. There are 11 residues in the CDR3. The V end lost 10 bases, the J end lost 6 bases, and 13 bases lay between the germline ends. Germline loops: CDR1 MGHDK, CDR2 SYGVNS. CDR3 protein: CANSPPSEQYF. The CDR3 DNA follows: TGTGCCAACTCGCCCCCTTCCGAGCAGTACTTC.

The CDR3 DNA follows: TGTGCCAGCAGTTCTAGCGGGAGGAATTTCTACGAGCAGTACTTC. This translates into CASSSSGRNFYEQYF. The rearrangement joins TRBV3-1 to TRBJ2-7; TRBD2 matches 11 bases. Germline V gene sequence: CDR1 LGHDT, CDR2 YNNKEL (reference sequence). V dropped 6 bases and J dropped 3; count of bases not matched to a gene: 7. This CDR3 comprises 15 residues.

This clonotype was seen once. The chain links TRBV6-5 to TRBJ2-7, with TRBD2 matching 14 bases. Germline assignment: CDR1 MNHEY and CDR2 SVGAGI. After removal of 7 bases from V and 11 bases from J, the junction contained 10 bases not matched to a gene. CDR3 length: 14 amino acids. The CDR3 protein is CASNPPGLAGEEYF. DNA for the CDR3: TGTGCCAGCAATCCCCCGGGACTAGCGGGAGAAGAGTACTTC.

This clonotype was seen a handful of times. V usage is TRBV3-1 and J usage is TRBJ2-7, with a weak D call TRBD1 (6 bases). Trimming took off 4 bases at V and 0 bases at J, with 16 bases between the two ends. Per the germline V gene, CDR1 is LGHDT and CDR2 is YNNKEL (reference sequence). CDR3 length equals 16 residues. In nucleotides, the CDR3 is TGTGCCAGCAGCCCTCATAGGGGGAACCCCTCCTACGAGCAGTACTTC. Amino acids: CASSPHRGNPSYEQYF.

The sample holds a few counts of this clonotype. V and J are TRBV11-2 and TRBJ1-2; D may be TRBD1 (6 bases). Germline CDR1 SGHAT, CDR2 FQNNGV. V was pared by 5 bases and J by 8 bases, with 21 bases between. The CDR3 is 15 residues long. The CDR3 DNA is TGTGCCAGCAGCCAGTGGGCTGGGGGGGCCCTAGGCTACACCTTC. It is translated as CASSQWAGGALGYTF.

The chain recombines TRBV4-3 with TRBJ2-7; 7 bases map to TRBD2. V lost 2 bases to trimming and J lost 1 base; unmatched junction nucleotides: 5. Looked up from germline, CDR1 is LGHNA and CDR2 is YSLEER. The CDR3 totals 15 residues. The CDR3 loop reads CASSQLAGDSYEQYF. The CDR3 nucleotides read TGCGCCAGCAGCCAACTGGCGGGAGATTCCTACGAGCAGTACTTC.

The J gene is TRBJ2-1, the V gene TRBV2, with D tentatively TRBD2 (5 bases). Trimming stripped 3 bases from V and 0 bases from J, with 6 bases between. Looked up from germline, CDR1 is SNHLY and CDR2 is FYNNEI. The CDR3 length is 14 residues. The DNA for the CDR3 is TGTGCCAGCAGTGACGGGAACTCCTACAATGAGCAGTTCTTC. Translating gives CASSDGNSYNEQFF.

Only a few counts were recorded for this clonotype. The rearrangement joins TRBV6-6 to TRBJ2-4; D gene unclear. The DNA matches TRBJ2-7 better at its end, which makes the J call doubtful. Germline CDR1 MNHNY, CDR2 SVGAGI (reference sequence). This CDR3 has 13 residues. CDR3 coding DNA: TGTGCCAGCAAGTGGGTCAAAGACTACGAGCAGTACTTC. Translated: CASKWVKDYEQYF.

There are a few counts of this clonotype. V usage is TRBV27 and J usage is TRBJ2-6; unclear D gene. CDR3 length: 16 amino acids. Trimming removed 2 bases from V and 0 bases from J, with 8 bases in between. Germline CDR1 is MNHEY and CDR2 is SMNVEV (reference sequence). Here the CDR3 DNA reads TGTGCCAGCAGTTTAGCGCCCAGCTCTGGGGCCAACGTCCTGACTTTC. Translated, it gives CASSLAPSSGANVLTF.

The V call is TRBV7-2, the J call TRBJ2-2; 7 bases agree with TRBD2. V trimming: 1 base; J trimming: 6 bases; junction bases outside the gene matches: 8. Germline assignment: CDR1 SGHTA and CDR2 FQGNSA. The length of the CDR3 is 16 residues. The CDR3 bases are TGTGCCAGCAGCTTAGTTCGAGGACTAGTCCCCGGGGAGCTGTTTTTT. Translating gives CASSLVRGLVPGELFF.

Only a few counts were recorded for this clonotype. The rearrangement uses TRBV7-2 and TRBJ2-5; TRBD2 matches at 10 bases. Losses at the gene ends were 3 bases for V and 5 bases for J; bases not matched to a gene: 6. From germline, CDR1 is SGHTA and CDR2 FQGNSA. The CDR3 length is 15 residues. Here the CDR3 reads CASSLLAGEVETQYF. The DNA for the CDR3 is TGTGCCAGCAGCTTGCTAGCGGGAGAGGTGGAGACCCAGTACTTC.